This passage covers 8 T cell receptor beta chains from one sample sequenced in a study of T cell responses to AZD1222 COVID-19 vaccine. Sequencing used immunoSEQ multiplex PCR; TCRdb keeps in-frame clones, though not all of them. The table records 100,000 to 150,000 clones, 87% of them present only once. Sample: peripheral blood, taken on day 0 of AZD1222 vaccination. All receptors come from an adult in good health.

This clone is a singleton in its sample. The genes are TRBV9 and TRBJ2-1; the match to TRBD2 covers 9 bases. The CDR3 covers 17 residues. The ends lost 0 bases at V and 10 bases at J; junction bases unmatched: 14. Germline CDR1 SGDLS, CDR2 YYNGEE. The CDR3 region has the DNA TGTGCCAGCAGCGTAGCTATCCTTGCTAGCGGGGCGGGAGAGCAGTTCTTC. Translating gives CASSVAILASGAGEQFF.

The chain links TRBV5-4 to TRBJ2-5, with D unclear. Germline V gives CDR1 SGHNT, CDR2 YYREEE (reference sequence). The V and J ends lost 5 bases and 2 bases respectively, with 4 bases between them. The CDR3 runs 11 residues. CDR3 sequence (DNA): TGTGCCAGCAGATCTCAAGAGACCCAGTACTTC. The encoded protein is CASRSQETQYF.

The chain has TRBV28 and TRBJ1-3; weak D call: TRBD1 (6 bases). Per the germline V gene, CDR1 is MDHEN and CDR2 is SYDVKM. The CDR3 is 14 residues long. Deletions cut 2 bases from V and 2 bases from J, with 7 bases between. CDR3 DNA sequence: TGTGCCAGCAGTTTAACAGGGACTGGAAACACCATATATTTT. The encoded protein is CASSLTGTGNTIYF.

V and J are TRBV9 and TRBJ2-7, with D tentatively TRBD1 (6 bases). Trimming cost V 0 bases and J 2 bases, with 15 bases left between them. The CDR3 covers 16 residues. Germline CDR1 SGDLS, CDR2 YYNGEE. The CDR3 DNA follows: TGTGCCAGCAGCGTAGCTACCACAGGGCCAACCTACGAGCAGTACTTC. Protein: CASSVATTGPTYEQYF.

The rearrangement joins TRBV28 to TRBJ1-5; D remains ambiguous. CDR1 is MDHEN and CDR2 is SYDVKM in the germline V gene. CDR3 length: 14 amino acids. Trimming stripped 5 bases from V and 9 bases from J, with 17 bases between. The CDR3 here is CASSLSQVVRPQHF. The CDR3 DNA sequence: TGTGCCAGCAGTCTTAGCCAGGTAGTTCGGCCCCAGCATTTT. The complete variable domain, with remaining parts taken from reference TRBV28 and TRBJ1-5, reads DVKVTQSSRYLVKRTGEKVFLECVQDMDHENMFWYRQDPGLGLRLIYFSYDVKMKEKGDIPEGYSVSREKKERFSLILESASTNQTSMYLCASSLSQVVRPQHFGDGTRLSIL.

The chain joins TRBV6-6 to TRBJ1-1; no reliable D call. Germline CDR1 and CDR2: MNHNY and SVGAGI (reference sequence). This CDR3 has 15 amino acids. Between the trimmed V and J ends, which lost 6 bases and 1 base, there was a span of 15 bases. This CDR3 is CASSDPAIQNTEAFF. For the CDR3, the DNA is TGTGCCAGCAGCGATCCGGCAATACAGAACACTGAAGCTTTCTTT.

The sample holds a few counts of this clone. The CDR3 DNA reads as TGTGCCAGCAGAGACTCCCGGGGGATGAACACTGAAGCTTTCTTT. Encoded protein: CASRDSRGMNTEAFF. The J gene is TRBJ1-1, the V gene TRBV7-9; maybe TRBD1 (5 bases). Germline loops: CDR1 SEHNR, CDR2 FQNEAQ (reference sequence). The CDR3 is 15 residues long. V lost 6 bases, J lost 0 bases, and 14 bases lay in between.

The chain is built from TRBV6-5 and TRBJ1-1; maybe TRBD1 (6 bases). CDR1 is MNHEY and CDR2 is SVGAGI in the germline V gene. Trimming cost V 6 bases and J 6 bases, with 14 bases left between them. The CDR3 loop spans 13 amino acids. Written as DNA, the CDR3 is TGTGCCAGCAGGTACAGGGAGTCGGCTGAAGCTTTCTTT. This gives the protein CASRYRESAEAFF.